The next 25 T cell receptor beta chains were all read from a single sample in a study of T-cell memory formation after mild COVID-19. TCRdb called the 5' RACE reads again in MiXCR, with one record for every CDR3 protein. The data hold fewer than 300,000 distinct CDR3 sequences, with approximately 16% observed a single time. The sequenced sample was PBMCs or a T cell subset sorted from them (not recorded which). The source of these receptors is a man younger than 35 who had mild COVID-19 (a few samples of this study predate the infection). Cell type and time point are not known.

This clonotype was recorded a few times. The genes are TRBV2 and TRBJ1-3; TRBD1 matches at 10 bases. The V segment lost 6 bases and the J segment 3 bases; nucleotides outside the gene matches: 5. CDR3 length: 15 amino acids. Germline V gives CDR1 SNHLY, CDR2 FYNNEI. Written as DNA, the CDR3 is TGTGCCAGCAGGGCCGGGACAGGGGTTGGAAACACCATATATTTT. As protein: CASRAGTGVGNTIYF.

The rearrangement joins TRBV12-3 or TRBV12-4 to TRBJ2-7; 9 nucleotides match TRBD2. The J segment lost 1 base and the V segment lost 6 bases, leaving 4 bases of the junction unmatched. The CDR3 covers 14 residues. The DNA for the CDR3 is TGTGCCAGCAGCGGCGGGGGGGCGTCCTACGAGCAGTACTTC. Its protein is CASSGGGASYEQYF.

This clonotype was found a few times. This chain connects TRBV9 to TRBJ1-1; TRBD1 is a possible D gene (6 bases). Trimming removed 6 bases at V and 0 bases at J, with 9 bases between. The CDR3 spans 13 residues. Germline assignment: CDR1 SGDLS and CDR2 YYNGEE. This CDR3 reads CASTGQMNTEAFF. Written as DNA, the CDR3 is TGTGCCAGCACTGGACAGATGAACACTGAAGCTTTCTTT.

The CDR3 DNA reads as TGCGCCAGCAGCTTGGATGGGGAGGCCTACAATGAGCAGTTCTTC. Protein product: CASSLDGEAYNEQFF. The rearrangement uses TRBV5-1 and TRBJ2-1; the D gene is possibly TRBD2 (6 bases). V lost 0 bases to trimming and J lost 2 bases, with 9 bases between them. The germline gives CDR1 SGHRS, CDR2 YFSETQ. This CDR3 contains 15 residues. Based on the CDR3 plus reference TRBV5-1 and TRBJ2-1, the full variable domain is KAGVTQTPRYLIKTRGQQVTLSCSPISGHRSVSWYQQTPGQGLQFLFEYFSETQRNKGNFPGRFSGRQFSNSRSEMNVSTLELGDSALYLCASSLDGEAYNEQFFGPGTRLTVL.

This clonotype was recorded at least ten times. CDR3: CASSWSSYEQYF. CDR3 bases: TGTGCCAGCAGCTGGAGCTCCTACGAGCAGTACTTC. The V call is TRBV7-9, the J call TRBJ2-7; D ambiguous. The CDR3 totals 12 residues. V was clipped by 4 bases and J by 0 bases, with 4 bases between them. CDR1 SEHNR and CDR2 FQNEAQ come from the germline V gene (reference sequence).

The rearrangement joins TRBV6-2 or TRBV6-3 to TRBJ2-7, with D tentatively TRBD2 (5 bases). Germline assignment: CDR1 MNHEY and CDR2 SVGEGT. The CDR3 has 13 residues. In nucleotides, the CDR3 is TGTGCCAGCAGTCACTCGGAGGAATACGAGCAGTACGTC. Translating it yields CASSHSEEYEQYV.

This clonotype was counted a few times. The chain is built from TRBV2 and TRBJ2-3; the D gene is possibly TRBD1 (5 bases). Trimming cost V 6 bases and J 5 bases, with 9 bases left between them. From germline, CDR1 is SNHLY and CDR2 FYNNEI. This CDR3 has 12 amino acids. CDR3 residues: CASRQGRDTQYF. CDR3 in DNA: TGTGCCAGCAGGCAGGGAAGAGATACGCAGTATTTT.

This chain joins TRBV20-1 and TRBJ2-5, with TRBD2 identical over 10 bases. Germline loops: CDR1 DFQATT, CDR2 SNEGSKA (reference sequence). V shed 2 bases, J shed 4 bases, and the junction held 10 bases outside the gene matches. The length of the CDR3 is 16 residues. The CDR3 loop is CSARKAGGLFRETQYF. Written as DNA, the CDR3 is TGCAGTGCTAGAAAAGCGGGGGGGCTTTTCCGAGAGACCCAGTACTTC.

This clonotype appeared a few times. This rearrangement joins TRBV9 to TRBJ2-2; D is possibly TRBD2 (5 bases). This CDR3 comprises 16 residues. Germline loops: CDR1 SGDLS, CDR2 YYNGEE. V was pared by 4 bases and J by 5 bases, with 18 bases between. The CDR3: CASSTDPATGTGELFF. The DNA for the CDR3 is TGTGCCAGCAGCACCGACCCCGCAACGGGAACCGGGGAGCTGTTTTTT.

This clonotype occurred many times. The chain uses TRBV9 and TRBJ2-7, with 7 bases fitting TRBD1. Germline trimming cut 4 bases from V and 1 base from J; bases unmatched to any gene: 5. CDR3 length: 14 residues. The germline CDR1 and CDR2 sequences are SGDLS and YYNGEE. CDR3 in amino acids: CASSLRDSSYEQYF. CDR3 DNA: TGTGCCAGCAGCCTTCGGGACAGTTCCTACGAGCAGTACTTC.

The V and J genes are TRBV7-9 and TRBJ1-5, with 7 positions matching TRBD1. The germline V gene has CDR1 SEHNR and CDR2 FQNEAQ (reference sequence). Trimming cost V 8 bases and J 1 base; bases outside gene matches: 11. This CDR3 has 16 amino acids. The CDR3 here is CASDRQGGLSNQPQHF. For the CDR3, the DNA is TGTGCCAGCGATAGACAGGGAGGCCTGAGCAATCAGCCCCAGCATTTT. Full variable domain (rest looked up from reference TRBV7-9 and TRBJ1-5): DTGVSQNPRHKITKRGQNVTFRCDPISEHNRLYWYRQTLGQGPEFLTYFQNEAQLEKSRLLSDRFSAERPKGSFSTLEIQRTEQGDSAMYLCASDRQGGLSNQPQHFGDGTRLSIL.

J is TRBJ2-3 and V is TRBV7-6; TRBD1 aligns across 7 bases. The CDR3 is 16 residues long. Germline-derived CDR1 and CDR2 are SGHVS and FNYEAQ. Trimming removed 5 bases from V and 1 base from J; junction bases left unmatched: 9. The CDR3: CASSPRTGGGTDTQYF. CDR3 coding DNA: TGTGCCAGCAGCCCTCGGACAGGTGGAGGCACAGATACGCAGTATTTT.

The sample holds a few counts of this clonotype. The V gene is TRBV4-1, the J gene TRBJ1-2; TRBD1 matches at 7 bases. Germline CDR1 reads MGHRA; CDR2 reads YSYEKL. The junction had 6 bases not matched to a gene; V was cut back by 3 bases and J by 8 bases. The CDR3 runs 13 residues. Here the CDR3 reads CASSQPGGYGYTF. The CDR3 DNA is TGCGCCAGCAGCCAGCCAGGGGGGTACGGCTACACCTTC.

The rearrangement links TRBV4-3 to TRBJ2-3, with TRBD2 matching over 10 bases. The CDR3 spans 17 residues. The germline V gene encodes CDR1 LGHNA and CDR2 YSLEER. V dropped 3 bases and J dropped 7; count of bases not matched to a gene: 13. In DNA form, the CDR3 reads TGCGCCAGCAGCCAGGATTTTAGCGGGGGGCCGTACTATACGCAGTATTTT. It specifies CASSQDFSGGPYYTQYF.

This clonotype was picked up a small number of times. V usage is TRBV20-1 and J usage is TRBJ2-1, with D possibly being TRBD2 (5 bases). CDR3 length equals 11 residues. V gave up 6 bases and J gave up 9 bases, with 12 bases separating them. Germline V gives CDR1 DFQATT, CDR2 SNEGSKA (reference sequence). The chain's CDR3 is CSARSGSEQFF. CDR3 nucleotides: TGCAGTGCCCGTTCGGGGTCTGAGCAGTTCTTC.

J is TRBJ2-7 and V is TRBV27, with D unresolved. This CDR3 contains 12 residues. From germline, CDR1 is MNHEY and CDR2 SMNVEV (reference sequence). V shed 11 bases and J shed 2 bases, with 13 bases lying between them. The CDR3 loop reads CAGDRSPYEQYV. The CDR3 region has the DNA TGTGCCGGTGATCGAAGCCCCTACGAGCAGTACGTC.

In this sample, this clonotype turned up many times. The V call is TRBV5-1, the J call TRBJ1-2; 10 bases align to TRBD1. CDR3 length equals 13 residues. With 4 bases clipped from V and 7 bases from J, the junction kept 4 bases outside the gene matches. The V gene's germline CDR1 is SGHRS and CDR2 YFSETQ. The chain's CDR3 is CASSPGTGVGYTF. The CDR3 coding sequence is TGCGCCAGCAGCCCCGGGACAGGGGTTGGCTACACCTTC.

This clonotype was observed a handful of times. The chain links TRBV4-1 to TRBJ1-1; tentative D call: TRBD1 (5 bases). From germline, CDR1 is MGHRA and CDR2 YSYEKL. V was pared by 3 bases and J by 11 bases, with 22 bases between. CDR3 length: 15 amino acids. The CDR3 DNA is TGCGCCAGCAGCCATGGGGGGGAAGGGTCGGTCGGGGCTTTCTTT. Translation gives CASSHGGEGSVGAFF.

There are a few counts of this clonotype. The chain couples TRBV5-5 to TRBJ2-5; perhaps TRBD2 as D (5 bases). V dropped 2 bases and J dropped 5 bases, with 10 bases sitting between them. The CDR3 sequence is 13 residues long. Looked up from germline, CDR1 is SGHKS and CDR2 is YYEKEE (reference sequence). CDR3 coding DNA: TGTGCCAGCAGCTTCCCGGGGTCGGAGACCCAGTACTTC. Translation gives CASSFPGSETQYF.

This rearrangement joins TRBV6-2 or TRBV6-3 to TRBJ1-5, with 8 positions matching TRBD1. The CDR3 extends over 15 amino acids. V was clipped by 6 bases and J by 5 bases; unmatched bases: 9. From germline, CDR1 is MNHEY and CDR2 SVGEGT. The CDR3 reads CASSRTGWGHQPQHF. The CDR3, as DNA: TGTGCCAGCAGCAGGACAGGGTGGGGGCATCAGCCCCAGCATTTT.

This rearrangement joins TRBV14 to TRBJ2-7; 8 nucleotides align to TRBD1. Germline values: CDR1 SGHDN, CDR2 FVKESK. CDR3 size: 15 residues. V dropped 6 bases and J dropped 0; count of bases not matched to a gene: 7. The CDR3 here is CASRPQGASSYEQYF. CDR3 DNA sequence: TGTGCCAGCAGGCCTCAGGGGGCCAGCTCCTACGAGCAGTACTTC.

The V and J genes are TRBV27 and TRBJ1-3, with TRBD1 identical over 8 bases. With V trimmed by 6 bases and J by 2 bases, 3 bases remained unmatched. The CDR3 sequence is 14 residues long. Germline CDR1 reads MNHEY; CDR2 reads SMNVEV (reference sequence). In DNA form, the CDR3 reads TGTGCCAGCAGCTCAGGGGGCGCTGGAAACACCATATATTTT. Translation: CASSSGGAGNTIYF.

This clonotype was seen only a few times. V gene TRBV7-2 combines with J gene TRBJ2-7, with 7 bases identical to TRBD1. There are 15 residues in the CDR3. CDR1 and CDR2 from the germline V gene are SGHTA and FQGNSA. After removal of 5 bases from V and 4 bases from J, the junction contained 11 bases not matched to a gene. CDR3 coding DNA: TGTGCCAGCAGCCCGGACAGGTTGGCTGTTTACGAGCAGTACGTC. Translated, it gives CASSPDRLAVYEQYV.

This clonotype has only a few counts. The chain is built from TRBV7-2 and TRBJ1-2; D is unclear. The V gene lost 5 bases and the J gene lost 3 bases, with 16 bases spanning the gap. The CDR3 sequence is 15 residues long. Germline V CDR1 and CDR2: SGHTA, FQGNSA. For the CDR3, the DNA is TGTGCCAGCAGCCGAAACGATGGGTTCGACTATGGCTACACCTTC. Its protein is CASSRNDGFDYGYTF.

A few counts support this clonotype. The chain couples TRBV4-3 to TRBJ2-3; a weak D match, TRBD2 (5 bases). This CDR3 is 15 amino acids long. Germline V gene data show CDR1 as LGHNA and CDR2 as YSLEER. Trimming removed 3 bases at V and 5 bases at J, with 15 bases between. The CDR3 region has the DNA TGCGCCAGCAGCCAGACCGAAAGAGGGTTAGATACGCAGTATTTT. Its translation is CASSQTERGLDTQYF.